These T cell receptor beta chains were read from a single sample in a study of shared clonotypes between healthy human individuals. Assay used: immunoSEQ multiplex PCR; TCRdb lists only in-frame clones, some missing. The repertoire consists of some 1.5 million clones, with over 95% occurring once and the leading ten covering over 1%. The specimen sequenced was naive CD4+ T cells sorted from blood. These receptor sequences come from a man younger than 40 in good health. The CDR3 runs from the conserved cysteine through the conserved F or W. The order of the fields is D gene, J gene, V gene, clone size, CDR3 DNA, CDR3 protein. The D gene is left open where the match is weak. Clone size is stated in some rows and not others, as once, few, many or a class when expanded.

d_gene: -
j_gene: TRBJ1-5
v_gene: TRBV28
abundance: -
CDR3nt: TGTGCCAGCAGTTTCCCCCGGGGGCAGGTGGGTCAGCCCCAGCATTTT
CDR3aa: CASSFPRGQVGQPQHF

d_gene: -
j_gene: TRBJ2-7
v_gene: TRBV5-6
abundance: -
CDR3nt: TGTGCCAGCAGCAGCCCCGGGAGCTCGTACGAGCAGTACTTC
CDR3aa: CASSSPGSSYEQYF

d_gene: TRBD1
j_gene: TRBJ2-5
v_gene: TRBV7-8
abundance: -
CDR3nt: TGTGCCAGCGTTTCGCACAGGGGGCAAGAGACCCAGTACTTC
CDR3aa: CASVSHRGQETQYF

d_gene: -
j_gene: TRBJ2-2
v_gene: TRBV14
abundance: -
CDR3nt: TGTGCCAGCAGTCGGGGGTTGGACACCGGGGAGCTGTTTTTT
CDR3aa: CASSRGLDTGELFF

d_gene: -
j_gene: TRBJ2-7
v_gene: TRBV9
abundance: -
CDR3nt: TGTGCCAGCAGCGCACGACTAGGGATGGGTAAAGGCGAGCAGTACTTC
CDR3aa: CASSARLGMGKGEQYF

d_gene: TRBD1
j_gene: TRBJ1-4
v_gene: TRBV29-1
abundance: -
CDR3nt: TGCAGCGTTGAAGAAGATTCTACAACTTCCGGGACAGGAGGGTGGGAAAAACTGTTTTTT
CDR3aa: CSVEEDSTTSGTGGWEKLFF

d_gene: -
j_gene: TRBJ2-6
v_gene: TRBV18
abundance: -
CDR3nt: TGTGCCAGCTCACCATTCTTACGCGGGGCCAACGTCCTGACTTTC
CDR3aa: CASSPFLRGANVLTF

d_gene: TRBD1
j_gene: TRBJ2-1
v_gene: TRBV5-1
abundance: -
CDR3nt: TGCGCCAGCAGCCAGGGACAGGGGGCCTACAATGAGCAGTTCTTC
CDR3aa: CASSQGQGAYNEQFF

d_gene: -
j_gene: TRBJ2-1
v_gene: TRBV5-4
abundance: -
CDR3nt: TGTGCCAGCACCATGACAGGATCCTACAATGAGCAGTTCTTC
CDR3aa: CASTMTGSYNEQFF

d_gene: TRBD1
j_gene: TRBJ1-3
v_gene: TRBV19
abundance: -
CDR3nt: TGTGCCAGTAGTGCCCGCAGGGGGTCGGGAAACACCATATATTTT
CDR3aa: CASSARRGSGNTIYF

d_gene: -
j_gene: TRBJ1-1
v_gene: TRBV6-1
abundance: -
CDR3nt: TGTGCCAGCAGTGAACTGGCACTGGGGTTCACTGAAGCTTTCTTT
CDR3aa: CASSELALGFTEAFF

d_gene: -
j_gene: TRBJ2-2
v_gene: TRBV5-4
abundance: -
CDR3nt: TGTGCCAGCAGCCCATGGGGCCAAGGGGTGGAGCTGTTTTTT
CDR3aa: CASSPWGQGVELFF

d_gene: -
j_gene: TRBJ2-7
v_gene: TRBV20-1
abundance: once
CDR3nt: TGCAGTGCTAGAGATCTGCACGAGCAGTACTTC
CDR3aa: CSARDLHEQYF

d_gene: -
j_gene: TRBJ2-7
v_gene: TRBV28
abundance: -
CDR3nt: TGTGCCAGCAGTTTTCTGGGGGGGGCTTTGTACGAGCAGTACTTC
CDR3aa: CASSFLGGALYEQYF

d_gene: -
j_gene: TRBJ1-4
v_gene: TRBV2
abundance: -
CDR3nt: TGTGCCAGCAGTGGACTTAGGGGGGAAAAACTGTTTTTT
CDR3aa: CASSGLRGEKLFF

d_gene: TRBD1
j_gene: TRBJ1-1
v_gene: TRBV7-9
abundance: -
CDR3nt: TGTGCCAGCAGCACGGGACAGGGGGCGAACACTGAAGCTTTCTTT
CDR3aa: CASSTGQGANTEAFF

d_gene: -
j_gene: TRBJ2-3
v_gene: TRBV5-1
abundance: -
CDR3nt: TGCGCCAGCAGCTTAGCCGGCGGCACAGATACGCAGTATTTT
CDR3aa: CASSLAGGTDTQYF

d_gene: -
j_gene: TRBJ2-7
v_gene: TRBV7-2
abundance: -
CDR3nt: TGTGCCAGCAGCCCGGGGCTCCCCTACGAGCAGTACTTC
CDR3aa: CASSPGLPYEQYF

d_gene: -
j_gene: TRBJ2-7
v_gene: TRBV9
abundance: -
CDR3nt: TGTGCCAGCAGCGTAGGAGCGGCCCCGACCTCCTACGAGCAGTACTTC
CDR3aa: CASSVGAAPTSYEQYF

d_gene: -
j_gene: TRBJ2-7
v_gene: TRBV5-4
abundance: -
CDR3nt: TGTGCCAGCAGCTTGGGGCGGCAGGGGAGATTATACGAGCAGTACTTC
CDR3aa: CASSLGRQGRLYEQYF

d_gene: -
j_gene: TRBJ2-7
v_gene: TRBV7-2
abundance: -
CDR3nt: TGTGCCAGCAGCTTCGCGGGGATGGACTTCTACGAGCAGTACTTC
CDR3aa: CASSFAGMDFYEQYF

d_gene: TRBD2
j_gene: TRBJ2-4
v_gene: TRBV5-1
abundance: -
CDR3nt: TGCGCCCGCAGCTGGGGGGCGGGGGGCGCCAAAAACATTCAGTACTTC
CDR3aa: CARSWGAGGAKNIQYF

d_gene: -
j_gene: TRBJ2-7
v_gene: TRBV7-2
abundance: -
CDR3nt: TGTGCCAGCAGCCCTCGGGCCAACCACTACGAGCAGTACTTC
CDR3aa: CASSPRANHYEQYF

d_gene: TRBD1
j_gene: TRBJ2-3
v_gene: TRBV5-1
abundance: -
CDR3nt: TGCGCCAGCAGCTTGGGAATGGTCAGGGGGCCCTTCTCTAGCACAGATACGCAGTATTTT
CDR3aa: CASSLGMVRGPFSSTDTQYF

d_gene: -
j_gene: TRBJ2-1
v_gene: TRBV6-1
abundance: -
CDR3nt: TGTGCCAGCAGTCCCGGGATCCGATATGAGCAGTTCTTC
CDR3aa: CASSPGIRYEQFF

d_gene: -
j_gene: TRBJ2-7
v_gene: TRBV27
abundance: -
CDR3nt: TGTGCCAGCAGTTTGGGTTTGGGGGAGCAGTACTTC
CDR3aa: CASSLGLGEQYF

d_gene: -
j_gene: TRBJ1-1
v_gene: TRBV9
abundance: -
CDR3nt: TGTGCCAGCAGCGTAGACTTAAGGCTAGGGAACACTGAAGCTTTCTTT
CDR3aa: CASSVDLRLGNTEAFF

d_gene: -
j_gene: TRBJ1-1
v_gene: TRBV28
abundance: -
CDR3nt: TGTGCCAGCACCCCGGGGACTGAAGCTTTCTTT
CDR3aa: CASTPGTEAFF

d_gene: -
j_gene: TRBJ1-2
v_gene: TRBV6-6
abundance: few
CDR3nt: TGTGCCAGCACCGACAGATTTTATGGCTACACCTTC
CDR3aa: CASTDRFYGYTF

d_gene: TRBD1
j_gene: TRBJ1-1
v_gene: TRBV5-1
abundance: -
CDR3nt: TGCGCCAGCAGCTTACAGGGGGCTAGGACTGAAGCTTTCTTT
CDR3aa: CASSLQGARTEAFF

d_gene: -
j_gene: TRBJ1-4
v_gene: TRBV19
abundance: -
CDR3nt: TGTGCCAGTAGACAGAATGTAGAAAAACTGTTTTTT
CDR3aa: CASRQNVEKLFF

d_gene: TRBD2
j_gene: TRBJ2-7
v_gene: TRBV28
abundance: once
CDR3nt: TGTGCCAGCAGTTTGACTAGCGGGAGTAACGAGCAGTACTTC
CDR3aa: CASSLTSGSNEQYF

d_gene: -
j_gene: TRBJ1-2
v_gene: TRBV10-3
abundance: -
CDR3nt: TGTGCCATCAGTGAAACAGAGATAGGTTTACTATACTATGGCTACACCTTC
CDR3aa: CAISETEIGLLYYGYTF

d_gene: -
j_gene: TRBJ1-5
v_gene: TRBV7-8
abundance: -
CDR3nt: TGTGCCAGCAGCTTAGCGTCTAGGTCGGCTCAGCCCCAGCATTTT
CDR3aa: CASSLASRSAQPQHF

d_gene: -
j_gene: TRBJ1-3
v_gene: TRBV29-1
abundance: -
CDR3nt: TGCAGCGTTATTGGTGGAAACACCATATATTTT
CDR3aa: CSVIGGNTIYF